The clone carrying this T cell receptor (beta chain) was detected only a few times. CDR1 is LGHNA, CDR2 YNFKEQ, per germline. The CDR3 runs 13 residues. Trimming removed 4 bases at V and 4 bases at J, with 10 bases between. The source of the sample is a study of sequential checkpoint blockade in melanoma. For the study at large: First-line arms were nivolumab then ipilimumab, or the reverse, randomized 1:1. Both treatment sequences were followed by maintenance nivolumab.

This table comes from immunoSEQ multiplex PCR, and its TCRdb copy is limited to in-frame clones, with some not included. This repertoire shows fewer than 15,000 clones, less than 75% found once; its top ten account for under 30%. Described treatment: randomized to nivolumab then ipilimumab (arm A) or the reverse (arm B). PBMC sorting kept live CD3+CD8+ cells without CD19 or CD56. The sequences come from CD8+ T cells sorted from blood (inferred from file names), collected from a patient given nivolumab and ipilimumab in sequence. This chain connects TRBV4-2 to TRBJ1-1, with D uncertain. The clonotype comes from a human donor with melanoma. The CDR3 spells CASSLKSSTEAFF. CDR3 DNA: TGTGCCAGCAGCCTAAAGTCTAGCACTGAAGCTTTCTTT.